One sample yielded the 3 T cell receptor beta chains listed below, sequenced in a study of T cells in Graves' hyperthyroidism and ophthalmopathy. RNA transcripts were the template for amplifying TCR beta CDR3 regions. HTBI primers were the set used in a first-round RT-PCR of the TCR CDR3. TCRdb used MiXCR to reprocess the multiplex PCR reads, holding one entry per CDR3 protein. The sample lists hundreds of thousands of distinct CDR3 sequences; roughly 15% were seen once. Sequenced sample: blood. These TCRs come from a woman in her 50s with Graves' ophthalmopathy.

The chain links TRBV6-1 to TRBJ2-3; 8 bases map to TRBD2. The CDR3 extends over 15 amino acids. Germline CDR1 is MNHNS and CDR2 is SASEGT. V lost 7 bases to trimming and J lost 2 bases; unmatched junction nucleotides: 8. The CDR3 here is CASKRTSFATDTQYF. The CDR3 region has the DNA TGTGCCAGCAAGCGGACTAGCTTTGCCACAGATACGCAGTATTTT.

This chain uses TRBV12-3 or TRBV12-4 with TRBJ1-2, with D possibly matching TRBD1 (6 bases). Trimming shortened V by 3 bases and J by 6 bases, and 11 bases separated the two germline ends. The CDR3 has 13 amino acids. The CDR3, as DNA: TGTGCCAGCAGTTTCGCAGGGGAAAATGGCTACACCTTC. It is translated as CASSFAGENGYTF.

This clonotype occurred many times. The chain couples TRBV5-1 to TRBJ1-1; 9 bases fit TRBD1. Trimming took 6 bases from V and 2 from J; bases not matched to a gene: 5. The CDR3 extends over 14 amino acids. Germline CDR1 SGHRS, CDR2 YFSETQ. The CDR3 loop reads CASTSQGANTEAFF. The CDR3 region has the DNA TGCGCCAGCACCTCACAGGGGGCCAACACTGAAGCTTTCTTT.